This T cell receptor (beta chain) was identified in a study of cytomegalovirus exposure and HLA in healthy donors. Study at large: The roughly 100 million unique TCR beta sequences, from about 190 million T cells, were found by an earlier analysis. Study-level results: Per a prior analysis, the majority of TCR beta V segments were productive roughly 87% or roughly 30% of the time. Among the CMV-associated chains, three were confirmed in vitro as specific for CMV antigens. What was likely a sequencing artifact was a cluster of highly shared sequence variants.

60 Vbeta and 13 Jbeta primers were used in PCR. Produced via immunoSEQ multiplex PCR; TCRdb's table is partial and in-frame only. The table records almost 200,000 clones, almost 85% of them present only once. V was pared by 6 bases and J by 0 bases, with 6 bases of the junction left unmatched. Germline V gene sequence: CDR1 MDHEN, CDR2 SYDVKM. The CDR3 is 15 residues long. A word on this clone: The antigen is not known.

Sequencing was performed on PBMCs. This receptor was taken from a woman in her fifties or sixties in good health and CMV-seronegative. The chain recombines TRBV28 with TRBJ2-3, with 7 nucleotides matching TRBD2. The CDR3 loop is CASRRTGGSTDTQYF. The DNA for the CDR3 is TGTGCCAGCAGACGGACGGGGGGTAGCACAGATACGCAGTATTTT.